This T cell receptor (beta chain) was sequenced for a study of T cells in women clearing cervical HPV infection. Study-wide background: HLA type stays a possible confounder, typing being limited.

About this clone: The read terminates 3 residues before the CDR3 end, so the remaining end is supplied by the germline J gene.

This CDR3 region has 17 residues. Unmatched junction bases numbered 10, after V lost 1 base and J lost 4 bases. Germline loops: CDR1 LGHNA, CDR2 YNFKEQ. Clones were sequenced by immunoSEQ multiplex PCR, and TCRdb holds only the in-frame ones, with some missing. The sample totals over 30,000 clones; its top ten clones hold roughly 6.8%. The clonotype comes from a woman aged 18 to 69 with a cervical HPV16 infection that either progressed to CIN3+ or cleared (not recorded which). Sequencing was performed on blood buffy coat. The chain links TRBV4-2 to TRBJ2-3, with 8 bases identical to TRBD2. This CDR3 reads CASSQAMSSGAPDTQYF. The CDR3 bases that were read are TGTGCCAGCAGCCAAGCAATGAGTAGCGGGGCCCCAGATACG.